This T cell receptor beta chain was observed in a study of control samples from healthy donors and cancer patients. CDR3 size: 13 residues. V dropped 0 bases and J dropped 1 base, with 4 bases sitting between them. In germline, CDR1 is SGHDT, CDR2 YYEEEE. Sequencing used immunoSEQ multiplex PCR; TCRdb keeps in-frame clones, though not all of them. The table records roughly 80,000 clones, around nine tenths of them present only once. Sequencing was performed on blood. The rearrangement links TRBV5-6 to TRBJ1-1; D not resolved. The receptor's source is a woman aged 45-60 years in good health. This CDR3 is CASSLGRNTEAFF. The CDR3 DNA reads as TGTGCCAGCAGCTTGGGGCGGAACACTGAAGCTTTCTTT. The variable domain in full, completed from reference TRBV5-6 and TRBJ1-1, reads DAGVTQSPTHLIKTRGQQVTLRCSPKSGHDTVSWYQQALGQGPQFIFQYYEEEERQRGNFPDRFSGHQFPNYSSELNVNALLLGDSALYLCASSLGRNTEAFFGQGTRLTVV.